The present entry profiles one TCR beta chain with its context. What it binds is not known. The sequenced template was cDNA made from the entire isolated RNA. Mean read depth for naive, central memory and regulatory T cell samples was about 3.6 million reads. Profiled with immunoSEQ multiplex PCR; TCRdb holds only in-frame clones, not every one. The sample holds fewer than 350,000 clones, around 20% seen once. Trimming removed 3 bases from V and 6 bases from J; junction bases left unmatched: 8. Germline V gene data show CDR1 as LNHDA and CDR2 as SQIVND (reference sequence). The CDR3 spans 15 residues. These data come from a study of beta chain features in type 1 diabetes. General study points: Patients and controls would share equally any PCR tilt toward shorter templates. TCRB repertoires of naive, central memory and Treg cells appeared more similar among patients than among healthy donors.

V gene TRBV19 combines with J gene TRBJ2-1, with 7 nucleotides matching TRBD2. This sequence was found in a woman aged 18-30 years in good health. The sample was naive CD4+ T cells from blood. CDR3 protein: CASSILAAGFNEQFF. CDR3 sequence (DNA): TGTGCCAGTAGTATTCTAGCGGCCGGATTCAATGAGCAGTTCTTC.